The 7 T cell receptor beta chains listed next were all sequenced from one sample in a study of blood T cells in healthy people across ages. The authors ran a second PCR of 7 to 11 cycles using a sample-barcoded 5' primer and a J-beta primer mix. Each CDR3 protein is one row after TCRdb ran MiXCR on the 5' RACE reads. The sample carries about 800,000 distinct CDR3 sequences, 58% recorded once. The source material was blood. The receptors were sampled from a young man in good health.

V and J are TRBV20-1 and TRBJ2-7; 10 bases map to TRBD2. The end of the DNA aligns better with TRBJ2-5, so the J call may be wrong. Germline V gives CDR1 DFQATT, CDR2 SNEGSKA (reference sequence). The CDR3 runs 16 residues. The CDR3 loop reads CSAATFERGGWRTQYF. CDR3 DNA sequence: TGCAGTGCGGCAACCTTTGAGCGGGGGGGCTGGAGGACCCAGTACTTC.

The gene calls are TRBV12-3 or TRBV12-4 and TRBJ2-7; 11 bases line up with TRBD2. The length of the CDR3 is 17 residues. V dropped 5 bases and J dropped 2; count of bases not matched to a gene: 11. Here the CDR3 reads CASSRGRTSGSPYEQYF. DNA for the CDR3: TGTGCCAGCAGTCGCGGGCGTACTAGCGGGAGTCCCTACGAGCAGTACTTC.

Only a few counts were recorded for this clonotype. The CDR3 DNA follows: TGTGCCAGCAGCTTCCGACACATGAACACTGAAGCTTTCTTT. Translating it yields CASSFRHMNTEAFF. This chain uses TRBV7-8 with TRBJ1-1; D remains ambiguous. Germline lookup yields CDR1 SGHVS and CDR2 FQNEAQ. This CDR3 spans 14 amino acids. The V end was cut by 3 bases, the J end by 0 bases, with 8 bases between.

This clonotype was picked up a small number of times. V and J are TRBV5-1 and TRBJ1-2; tentatively, D is TRBD1 (5 bases). V lost 1 base to trimming and J lost 8 bases, with 15 bases between them. Germline CDR1 and CDR2: SGHRS and YFSETQ. CDR3 length: 14 amino acids. In DNA form, the CDR3 reads TGCGCCAGCAGCTTGAAGGGGCTACGGGGAGGCTACACCTTC. The encoded protein is CASSLKGLRGGYTF.

This clonotype was picked up many times. This rearrangement joins TRBV9 to TRBJ2-1; D remains unclear. This CDR3 has 12 amino acids. Germline CDR1 reads SGDLS; CDR2 reads YYNGEE. The V gene lost 3 bases and the J gene lost 9 bases, with 10 bases spanning the gap. The CDR3 here is CASSGSNSEQFF. Here the CDR3 DNA reads TGTGCCAGCAGCGGATCTAATTCTGAGCAGTTCTTC.

V usage is TRBV7-2 and J usage is TRBJ2-7; the match to TRBD2 covers 8 bases. The CDR3 is made up of 16 amino acids. After removal of 3 bases from V and 2 bases from J, the junction contained 9 bases not matched to a gene. The germline gives CDR1 SGHTA, CDR2 FQGNSA. In DNA form, the CDR3 reads TGTGCCAGCAGCTTTCTGTGGGGTAGCGGGGCCTACGAGCAGTACTTC. Translating it yields CASSFLWGSGAYEQYF.

The CDR3 nucleotides are TGTGCCAGCAGAGCGGGAGGGATGACCTACAATGAGCAGTACTTC. Its protein is CASRAGGMTYNEQYF. The J gene is TRBJ2-1, the V gene TRBV6-2 or TRBV6-3, with TRBD2 matching over 10 bases. The J call is doubtful: the DNA matches TRBJ2-7 better. The CDR3 sequence is 15 residues long. The germline CDR1 and CDR2 sequences are MNHEY and SVGEGT.